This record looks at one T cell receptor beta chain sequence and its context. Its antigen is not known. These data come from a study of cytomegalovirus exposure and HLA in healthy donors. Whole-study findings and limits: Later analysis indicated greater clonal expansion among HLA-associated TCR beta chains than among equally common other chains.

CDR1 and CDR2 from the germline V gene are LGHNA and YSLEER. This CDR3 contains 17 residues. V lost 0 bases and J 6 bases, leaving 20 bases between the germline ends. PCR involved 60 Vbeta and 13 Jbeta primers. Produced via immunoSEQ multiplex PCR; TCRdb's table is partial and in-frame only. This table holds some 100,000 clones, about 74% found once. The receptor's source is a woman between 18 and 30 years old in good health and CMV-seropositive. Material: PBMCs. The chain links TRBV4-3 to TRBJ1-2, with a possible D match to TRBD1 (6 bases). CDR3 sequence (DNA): TGCGCCAGCAGCCAAGATAATAGGCAGGGGAGTACCCATGGCTACACCTTC. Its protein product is CASSQDNRQGSTHGYTF.